The 29 T cell receptor beta chains listed next were all sequenced from one sample in a study of blood T cell repertoires in COVID-19. Libraries were prepared by immunoSEQ multiplex PCR; TCRdb keeps only in-frame clonotypes and omits some of them. The sample contains hundreds of thousands of clones, approximately 90% of which appear only once. Sequencing was performed on peripheral blood. These receptors came from a woman between 18 and 29 years old with acute or convalescent COVID-19.

The chain uses TRBV9 and TRBJ1-1; TRBD1 matches 7 bases. This CDR3 has 13 amino acids. With 4 bases clipped from V and 11 bases from J, the junction kept 11 bases outside the gene matches. Germline V gene data show CDR1 as SGDLS and CDR2 as YYNGEE. The CDR3 reads CASSPGQDGWAFF. CDR3 nucleotides: TGTGCCAGCAGCCCTGGACAGGACGGGTGGGCTTTCTTT.

The chain has TRBV4-3 and TRBJ1-2; D may be TRBD1 (5 bases). Trimming took off 0 bases at V and 0 bases at J, with 8 bases between the two ends. CDR3 length equals 15 residues. Germline V lookup: CDR1 LGHNA, CDR2 YSLEER. The CDR3 loop reads CASSQEDRSNYGYTF. CDR3 coding DNA: TGCGCCAGCAGCCAAGAAGACAGATCTAACTATGGCTACACCTTC.

The chain has TRBV9 and TRBJ2-3, with TRBD1 as a possible D gene (5 bases). CDR1 SGDLS and CDR2 YYNGEE come from the germline V gene. Trimming pared 5 bases from V and 1 base from J, leaving 11 bases between. This CDR3 contains 14 residues. DNA of the CDR3: TGTGCCAGCAGGTCCGTAGGGGGCACAGATACGCAGTATTTT. Residues: CASRSVGGTDTQYF.

J is TRBJ1-1 and V is TRBV4-1; possibly TRBD1 for D (6 bases). Per the germline V gene, CDR1 is MGHRA and CDR2 is YSYEKL. The CDR3 spans 14 residues. The V end lost 2 bases, the J end lost 4 bases, and 11 bases lay between the germline ends. Here the CDR3 DNA reads TGCGCCAGCAGCCAACGAACAGGGTCCACTGAAGCTTTCTTT. This codes for CASSQRTGSTEAFF.

The V gene is TRBV2, the J gene TRBJ2-7; 11 bases fit TRBD2. The germline CDR1 and CDR2 sequences are SNHLY and FYNNEI. This CDR3 comprises 14 residues. After removal of 8 bases from V and 7 bases from J, the junction contained 10 bases not matched to a gene. CDR3 region: CASSIAGGPGEQYF. The CDR3 coding sequence is TGTGCCAGCTCTATAGCGGGGGGGCCAGGGGAGCAGTACTTC. Together with reference TRBV2 and TRBJ2-7, the CDR3 gives the full variable domain: EPEVTQTPSHQVTQMGQEVILRCVPISNHLYFYWYRQILGQKVEFLVSFYNNEISEKSEIFDDQFSVERPDGSNFTLKIRSTKLEDSAMYFCASSIAGGPGEQYFGPGTRLTVT.

V is TRBV3-1 (or the pseudogene TRBV3-2) and J is TRBJ2-3; TRBD2 matches 7 bases. After removal of 1 base from V and 0 bases from J, the junction contained 10 bases not matched to a gene. The CDR3 runs 18 residues. The V gene's germline CDR1 is LGHDT and CDR2 YNNKEL (reference sequence). CDR3 bases: TGTGCCAGCAGCCAAGGAAGGGTTGGGACTACCAGCACAGATACGCAGTATTTT. Amino acids: CASSQGRVGTTSTDTQYF.

This chain joins TRBV7-8 and TRBJ2-7; tentative D call: TRBD1 (6 bases). With 8 bases removed from V and 5 bases from J, the gap between germline ends came to 7 bases. In germline, CDR1 is SGHVS, CDR2 FQNEAQ. CDR3 length: 10 amino acids. CDR3 coding DNA: TGTGCCAGCGGGGGCCACGAGCAGTACTTC. It yields the protein CASGGHEQYF.

This rearrangement joins TRBV10-3 to TRBJ2-2; D is possibly TRBD1 (6 bases). Trimming took 6 bases from V and 7 from J, leaving 12 bases between them. CDR3 length: 13 amino acids. CDR1 ENHRY and CDR2 SYGVKD come from the germline V gene. The CDR3 bases are TGTGCCATCAGCGGACAGCTGGACGGGGAGCTGTTTTTT. Its protein is CAISGQLDGELFF.

Concerning this clone: Other DNA sequences within the sample encode an identical CDR3. The CDR3 sequence is CASSPGQGRGYTF. The CDR3 DNA reads as TGTGCCAGCAGCCCGGGACAGGGACGTGGCTACACCTTC. The chain has TRBV6-5 and TRBJ1-2; 9 bases line up with TRBD1. This CDR3 is 13 amino acids long. Germline V lookup: CDR1 MNHEY, CDR2 SVGAGI. Trimming cost V 6 bases and J 7 bases; bases outside gene matches: 6.

The V and J genes are TRBV19 and TRBJ2-1; TRBD2 matches 8 bases. The CDR3 runs to 19 residues. After removal of 0 bases from V and 2 bases from J, the junction contained 12 bases not matched to a gene. Germline assignment: CDR1 LNHDA and CDR2 SQIVND (reference sequence). CDR3 DNA: TGTGCCAGTAGTATAGAGTCCCTCTTCGGGGGGGGCGCCTACAATGAGCAGTTCTTC. Translated: CASSIESLFGGGAYNEQFF.

The table lists this clone with a few counts. The chain combines TRBV30 with TRBJ1-5; weak D call: TRBD1 (6 bases). The CDR3 contains 14 residues. V was shortened by 0 bases and J by 6 bases, with 12 bases between the two germline ends. Germline V CDR1 and CDR2: GTSNPN, SVGIG (reference sequence). The CDR3 bases are TGTGCCTGGAGTGTAGGACAGTCCGGTCAGCCCCAGCATTTT. Protein: CAWSVGQSGQPQHF.

The chain carries TRBV6-5 and TRBJ1-1, with D perhaps TRBD1 (6 bases). Trimming removed 7 bases at V and 2 bases at J, with 17 bases between. The CDR3 covers 15 residues. Per the germline V gene, CDR1 is MNHEY and CDR2 is SVGAGI. CDR3 in amino acids: CASTEGGGFNTEAFF. CDR3 coding DNA: TGTGCCAGCACCGAAGGGGGGGGATTTAACACTGAAGCTTTCTTT.

J is TRBJ1-3 and V is TRBV2; possibly TRBD1 for D (6 bases). CDR3 length equals 16 residues. Between the trimmed V and J ends, which lost 3 bases and 1 base, there was a span of 13 bases. Germline values: CDR1 SNHLY, CDR2 FYNNEI. CDR3 region: CASSETSRGSGNTIYF. Written as DNA, the CDR3 is TGTGCCAGCAGTGAGACCTCCAGGGGATCTGGAAACACCATATATTTT.

The V and J genes are TRBV6-2 or TRBV6-3 and TRBJ1-1; D is ambiguous. Looked up from germline, CDR1 is MNHEY and CDR2 is SVGEGT. CDR3 length: 12 amino acids. Trimming removed 0 bases at V and 6 bases at J, with 5 bases between. The CDR3 spells CASSYSPSEAFF. The CDR3 region has the DNA TGTGCCAGCAGTTACTCTCCGTCTGAAGCTTTCTTT.

The genes are TRBV5-1 and TRBJ2-2, with 7 bases fitting TRBD2. The CDR3 length is 14 residues. The germline V gene has CDR1 SGHRS and CDR2 YFSETQ. V was clipped by 5 bases and J by 1 base; unmatched bases: 2. CDR3 sequence: CASRSGENTGELFF. CDR3 DNA sequence: TGCGCCAGCAGAAGCGGGGAGAACACCGGGGAGCTGTTTTTT. The variable domain in full, with the rest retrieved from reference TRBV5-1 and TRBJ2-2, is KAGVTQTPRYLIKTRGQQVTLSCSPISGHRSVSWYQQTPGQGLQFLFEYFSETQRNKGNFPGRFSGRQFSNSRSEMNVSTLELGDSALYLCASRSGENTGELFFGEGSRLTVL.

This sequence joins TRBV3-1 (or the pseudogene TRBV3-2) and TRBJ1-5; D unresolved. V was shortened by 1 base and J by 0 bases, with 10 bases between the two germline ends. This CDR3 is built from 16 residues. The V gene's germline CDR1 is LGHDT and CDR2 YNNKEL (reference sequence). The chain's CDR3 is CASSQGNRYSNQPQHF. The CDR3 nucleotides read TGTGCCAGCAGCCAAGGAAACAGATATAGCAATCAGCCCCAGCATTTT.

The rearrangement joins TRBV6-2 or TRBV6-3 to TRBJ1-1; D remains ambiguous. The CDR3 spans 11 residues. V was trimmed by 2 bases and J by 8 bases, leaving 6 bases between them. CDR1 is MNHEY, CDR2 SVGEGT, per germline. The CDR3 DNA is TGTGCCAGCAGTTACCTGGCAGAAGCTTTCTTT. It specifies CASSYLAEAFF.

The chain couples TRBV19 to TRBJ1-5; tentative D call: TRBD1 (6 bases). Germline V CDR1 and CDR2: LNHDA, SQIVND (reference sequence). Between the trimmed V and J ends, which lost 4 bases and 3 bases, there was a span of 19 bases. This CDR3 contains 17 residues. The CDR3 DNA sequence: TGTGCCAGTAGTACGACATCCCAGGGGTACGACAATCAGCCCCAGCATTTT. Translation gives CASSTTSQGYDNQPQHF.

This rearrangement joins TRBV29-1 to TRBJ2-3, with a weak D call TRBD1 (5 bases). The CDR3 runs 13 residues. CDR1 and CDR2 (germline): SQVTM, ANQGSEA. V gave up 0 bases and J gave up 4 bases, with 8 bases separating them. The chain's CDR3 is CSVEDGRADTQYF. CDR3 DNA sequence: TGCAGCGTTGAAGACGGCAGGGCAGATACGCAGTATTTT.

This chain links TRBV5-1 with TRBJ2-6, with D maybe TRBD1 (6 bases). The V end was cut by 9 bases, the J end by 3 bases, with 22 bases between. The germline CDR1 and CDR2 sequences are SGHRS and YFSETQ. The CDR3 runs to 17 residues. The CDR3 sequence: CATHRDGRRDGANVLTF. CDR3 bases: TGCGCCACCCACAGGGATGGTAGAAGAGATGGGGCCAACGTCCTGACTTTC.

This chain joins TRBV10-2 and TRBJ1-6; TRBD1 is a possible D gene (6 bases). Trimming stripped 0 bases from V and 7 bases from J, with 13 bases between. Germline CDR1 WSHSY, CDR2 SAAADI. CDR3 length: 16 residues. As DNA, the CDR3 is TGCGCCAGCAGTGAGTCGAAGGGGGTGGGGAATTCACCCCTCCACTTT. It translates to CASSESKGVGNSPLHF.

The genes are TRBV7-2 and TRBJ1-5; TRBD1 aligns across 7 bases. Germline CDR1 and CDR2: SGHTA and FQGNSA. Trimming at V came to 4 bases and at J to 4 bases, leaving 1 base not matched to a gene. The CDR3 covers 13 residues. The CDR3 sequence: CASSWDSNQPQHF. Here the CDR3 DNA reads TGTGCCAGCAGCTGGGACAGTAATCAGCCCCAGCATTTT.

The chain links TRBV19 to TRBJ1-2; 8 bases line up with TRBD1. V trimming: 5 bases; J trimming: 7 bases; junction bases outside the gene matches: 6. CDR3 length equals 13 residues. Germline CDR1 and CDR2: LNHDA and SQIVND (reference sequence). Here the CDR3 reads CASSLTGEFGYTF. DNA of the CDR3: TGTGCCAGTAGTCTGACAGGGGAGTTTGGCTACACCTTC.

This clone has just a few counts. The gene calls are TRBV5-6 and TRBJ1-6, with D possibly TRBD1 on 6 matching bases. Trimming shortened V by 4 bases and J by 8 bases, and 7 bases separated the two germline ends. Germline CDR1 reads SGHDT; CDR2 reads YYEEEE. The CDR3 length is 12 residues. The CDR3 DNA reads TGTGCCAGCAGCCCAGGGGATTCACCCCTCCACTTT. Translated: CASSPGDSPLHF. Together with reference TRBV5-6 and TRBJ1-6, the CDR3 gives the full variable domain: DAGVTQSPTHLIKTRGQQVTLRCSPKSGHDTVSWYQQALGQGPQFIFQYYEEEERQRGNFPDRFSGHQFPNYSSELNVNALLLGDSALYLCASSPGDSPLHFGNGTRLTVT.

This chain uses TRBV7-2 with TRBJ2-2, with D perhaps TRBD1 (6 bases). CDR1 and CDR2 (germline): SGHTA, FQGNSA. This CDR3 is built from 14 residues. V was trimmed by 8 bases and J by 9 bases, leaving 19 bases between them. This CDR3 is CASGVPQGLRELFF. In DNA, the CDR3 is TGTGCCAGCGGAGTCCCACAGGGCCTTAGGGAGCTGTTTTTT. Full variable domain (rest looked up from reference TRBV7-2 and TRBJ2-2): GAGVSQSPSNKVTEKGKDVELRCDPISGHTALYWYRQSLGQGLEFLIYFQGNSAPDKSGLPSDRFSAERTGGSVSTLTIQRTQQEDSAVYLCASGVPQGLRELFFGEGSRLTVL.

J is TRBJ1-1 and V is TRBV29-1; 7 nucleotides match TRBD1. The CDR3 loop spans 15 amino acids. The V and J ends lost 5 bases and 5 bases, in that order; junction bases with no gene match: 14. Germline V lookup: CDR1 SQVTM, CDR2 ANQGSEA. The CDR3 protein is CSVHRDSLGRTEAFF. CDR3 coding DNA: TGCAGCGTTCACCGGGACAGTCTAGGGCGGACTGAAGCTTTCTTT. Supplemented by reference TRBV29-1 and TRBJ1-1, the full variable domain reads SAVISQKPSRDICQRGTSLTIQCQVDSQVTMMFWYRQQPGQSLTLIATANQGSEATYESGFVIDKFPISRPNLTFSTLTVSNMSPEDSSIYLCSVHRDSLGRTEAFFGQGTRLTVV.

This clone came up a few times. CDR3 nucleotide sequence: TGTGCCAGCTCACCAATCGGGGGGGCCGGTGGGAATGAGCAGTTCTTC. Its protein product is CASSPIGGAGGNEQFF. The gene calls are TRBV18 and TRBJ2-1; 8 bases map to TRBD2. There are 16 residues in the CDR3. Germline loops: CDR1 KGHSH, CDR2 LQKENI. Germline trimming cut 2 bases from V and 7 bases from J; bases unmatched to any gene: 10.

V and J are TRBV6-5 and TRBJ1-1; D perhaps matches TRBD1 (5 bases). The germline gives CDR1 MNHEY, CDR2 SVGAGI. CDR3 length: 14 amino acids. Trimming stripped 5 bases from V and 3 bases from J, with 13 bases between. Here the CDR3 DNA reads TGTGCCAGCAGTAGAGAATTGACAGACACTGAAGCTTTCTTT. Translation: CASSRELTDTEAFF.

The gene calls are TRBV4-2 and TRBJ1-5; 8 bases map to TRBD1. V was pared by 0 bases and J by 5 bases, with 3 bases of the junction left unmatched. Germline V gene data show CDR1 as LGHNA and CDR2 as YNFKEQ. The CDR3 covers 15 residues. CDR3 in amino acids: CASSQEDRDYQPQHF. CDR3 in DNA: TGTGCCAGCAGCCAAGAGGACAGGGATTATCAGCCCCAGCATTTT.